A single sample is the source of the 21 T cell receptor beta chains below, sequenced in a study of response to subunit inactivated influenza vaccine. TCRdb called the RT-PCR reads again in MiXCR, with one record for every CDR3 protein. This sample has 560,000 or so distinct CDR3 sequences, with approximately 7.7% found just once. Source: PBMCs from blood, taken around 25 months after vaccination. Receptors originate from a man aged 50 to 75 who received an inactivated influenza vaccine.

This clonotype was recorded at least ten times. This chain links TRBV29-1 with TRBJ1-2, with D possibly matching TRBD1 (5 bases). Germline assignment: CDR1 SQVTM and CDR2 ANQGSEA. The CDR3 runs 15 residues. Trimming shortened V by 3 bases and J by 0 bases, and 14 bases separated the two germline ends. CDR3 amino acids: CSVDLPMTANYGYTF. CDR3 coding DNA: TGCAGCGTTGACCTGCCGATGACAGCTAACTATGGCTACACCTTC.

This clonotype was observed many times. V is TRBV20-1 and J is TRBJ2-1, with D possibly matching TRBD1 (6 bases). From germline, CDR1 is DFQATT and CDR2 SNEGSKA (reference sequence). The ends were cut back, 6 bases at V and 9 bases at J, with 18 bases in the middle. The CDR3 extends over 13 amino acids. In DNA, the CDR3 is TGCAGTGCCCTATTGGGGGCTGGGGGTGAGCAGTTCTTC. It yields the protein CSALLGAGGEQFF.

The V call is TRBV11-3, the J call TRBJ2-3, with 7 nucleotides matching TRBD2. This CDR3 region has 13 residues. V shed 5 bases and J 4 bases; nucleotides not matched to a gene: 3. Germline assignment: CDR1 SGHNT and CDR2 YENEEA. CDR3 loop: CASSRTSADTQYF. The CDR3 region has the DNA TGTGCCAGCAGCAGGACTAGTGCAGATACGCAGTATTTT. The full variable domain, with the rest looked up from reference TRBV11-3 and TRBJ2-3, is EAGVVQSPRYKIIEKKQPVAFWCNPISGHNTLYWYLQNLGQGPELLIRYENEEAVDDSQLPKDRFSAERLKGVDSTLKIQPAELGDSAVYLCASSRTSADTQYFGPGTRLTVL.

There are many counts of this clonotype. V and J are TRBV7-2 and TRBJ2-3, with D perhaps given as TRBD1 or TRBD2 (6 bases each). The germline V and J ends were trimmed by 2 bases and 0 bases, with 18 bases remaining between them. Germline CDR1 and CDR2: SGHTA and FQGNSA. The CDR3 has 18 residues. The CDR3, as DNA: TGTGCCAGCAGCTTACCGGGGGCCAGGGCCTTAAGCACAGATACGCAGTATTTT. The encoded protein is CASSLPGARALSTDTQYF.

This clonotype came up many times. The V gene is TRBV7-9, the J gene TRBJ1-2, with 7 bases lining up with TRBD1. CDR3 length: 16 residues. Germline V CDR1 and CDR2: SEHNR, FQNEAQ (reference sequence). The V and J ends lost 1 base and 3 bases, in that order; junction bases with no gene match: 8. CDR3 in amino acids: CASSLVGQRAYYGYTF. DNA for the CDR3: TGTGCCAGCAGCTTAGTGGGACAGAGAGCTTACTATGGCTACACCTTC.

The chain employs TRBV29-1 and TRBJ2-1; D gene uncertain. The germline V and J ends were trimmed by 5 bases and 9 bases, with 14 bases remaining between them. Germline V CDR1 and CDR2: SQVTM, ANQGSEA. This CDR3 is 12 amino acids long. DNA of the CDR3: TGCAGCGTTTGGGGATTTATCACTGAGCAGTTCTTC. Protein product: CSVWGFITEQFF.

The chain couples TRBV20-1 to TRBJ2-3; TRBD1 or TRBD2 may be the D gene (5 bases each). Trimming shortened V by 3 bases and J by 4 bases, and 14 bases separated the two germline ends. This CDR3 comprises 14 residues. Germline V gives CDR1 DFQATT, CDR2 SNEGSKA (reference sequence). The CDR3 coding sequence is TGCAGTGCTAGCGGAAGAGGGGCGTCAGATACGCAGTATTTT. It yields the protein CSASGRGASDTQYF.

The CDR3 here is CASSLMRDEQYF. Here the CDR3 DNA reads TGTGCCAGCAGCTTAATGAGGGACGAGCAGTACTTC. V and J are TRBV11-2 and TRBJ2-7, with D maybe TRBD2 (5 bases). Looked up from germline, CDR1 is SGHAT and CDR2 is FQNNGV. V was pared by 2 bases and J by 5 bases, with 7 bases between. CDR3 length: 12 residues.

In its sample, this clonotype was seen a few times. This sequence joins TRBV20-1 and TRBJ2-7, with 9 bases that match TRBD1. The V and J ends lost 6 bases and 6 bases, in that order; junction bases with no gene match: 9. The CDR3 is made up of 13 amino acids. Germline V gives CDR1 DFQATT, CDR2 SNEGSKA (reference sequence). In DNA form, the CDR3 reads TGCAGTGCAACCGGGACAGGGCTAATCGAGCAGTACTTC. It is translated as CSATGTGLIEQYF.

This sequence joins TRBV10-3 and TRBJ1-1, with D maybe TRBD1 (5 bases). Deletions cut 8 bases from V and 3 bases from J, with 10 bases between. CDR3 size: 12 residues. Germline lookup yields CDR1 ENHRY and CDR2 SYGVKD. This CDR3 reads CAIGTRDTEAFF. The DNA for the CDR3 is TGTGCCATCGGGACCAGGGACACTGAAGCTTTCTTT.

In this sample, this clonotype turned up a few times. The genes are TRBV6-5 and TRBJ2-4; D is unresolved. The CDR3 extends over 12 amino acids. In germline, CDR1 is MNHEY, CDR2 SVGAGI. Trimming left V 4 bases short and J 8 bases short, with 9 bases between. CDR3 in amino acids: CASSFESHIQYF. CDR3 sequence (DNA): TGTGCCAGCAGTTTTGAAAGTCACATTCAGTACTTC.

This clonotype has ten or more counts. This chain joins TRBV28 and TRBJ2-1; 9 bases agree with TRBD2. The CDR3 covers 15 residues. CDR1 is MDHEN and CDR2 is SYDVKM in the germline V gene. V gave up 6 bases and J gave up 0 bases; unmatched junction bases: 3. CDR3 DNA: TGTGCCAGCAGGAGTAGCGGGGGCTCCTACAATGAGCAGTTCTTC. Protein sequence: CASRSSGGSYNEQFF.

This clonotype has more than one count but fewer than ten. The V call is TRBV20-1, the J call TRBJ2-4; the D gene is possibly TRBD2 (6 bases). The V and J ends lost 3 bases and 10 bases respectively, with 13 bases between them. This CDR3 comprises 12 residues. The germline CDR1 and CDR2 sequences are DFQATT and SNEGSKA (reference sequence). The CDR3 DNA follows: TGCAGTGCTAGTCCACGACTAGGGATTCAGTACTTC. It encodes CSASPRLGIQYF.

This clonotype was seen only a few times. This chain links TRBV20-1 with TRBJ2-7, with 9 bases fitting TRBD2. Germline loops: CDR1 DFQATT, CDR2 SNEGSKA (reference sequence). V shed 0 bases and J 9 bases; nucleotides not matched to a gene: 9. CDR3 length: 14 residues. This CDR3 is CSARDRSGRTSQYF. The CDR3 region has the DNA TGCAGTGCTAGAGATAGAAGCGGGAGGACTTCGCAGTACTTC.

DNA of the CDR3: TGTGCCAGCAGCCGGGACTGGCTAAACTACGAGCAGTACTTC. The encoded protein is CASSRDWLNYEQYF. V usage is TRBV11-2 and J usage is TRBJ2-7; D is possibly TRBD2 (6 bases). This CDR3 contains 14 residues. The germline gives CDR1 SGHAT, CDR2 FQNNGV. Trimming removed 5 bases from V and 3 bases from J, with 14 bases in between.

There are many counts of this clonotype. This chain joins TRBV5-1 and TRBJ2-3, with 7 positions matching TRBD1. The CDR3 is 16 amino acids. Per the germline V gene, CDR1 is SGHRS and CDR2 is YFSETQ. V dropped 1 base and J dropped 7; count of bases not matched to a gene: 12. The CDR3 sequence: CASSLSRGNPLNTQYF. The CDR3 bases are TGCGCCAGCAGCTTGAGCAGGGGGAATCCTTTAAATACGCAGTATTTT.

This chain uses TRBV25-1 with TRBJ2-7, with D uncertain. Germline assignment: CDR1 MGHDK and CDR2 SYGVNS. V was pared by 3 bases and J by 6 bases, with 9 bases between. This CDR3 spans 12 amino acids. CDR3 DNA: TGTGCCAGCAGTGATACGCGGTCCGAGCAGTACTTC. It codes for CASSDTRSEQYF.

This clonotype came up a few times. This chain links TRBV28 with TRBJ2-7; 8 nucleotides match TRBD1. The CDR3 runs to 16 residues. The germline CDR1 and CDR2 sequences are MDHEN and SYDVKM. The V gene end was trimmed by 5 bases and the J gene end by 2 bases; junction bases not matched to a gene: 11. The CDR3 DNA follows: TGTGCCAGCAGTACCACCGGGACAGGCAACGCCTACGAGCAGTACTTC. This gives the protein CASSTTGTGNAYEQYF.

In this sample, this clonotype turned up many times. CDR3 sequence: CATSEGTANTGELFF. CDR3 DNA: TGTGCCACCAGTGAGGGGACGGCGAACACCGGGGAGCTGTTTTTT. The V and J genes are TRBV24-1 and TRBJ2-2; perhaps D is TRBD1 or TRBD2 (5 bases each). From germline, CDR1 is KGHDR and CDR2 SFDVKD. This CDR3 comprises 15 residues. V was pared by 4 bases and J by 0 bases, with 8 bases between.

This clonotype was picked up many times. The chain has TRBV7-8 and TRBJ2-7; 9 nucleotides match TRBD1. The CDR3 has 13 residues. The V gene end was trimmed by 5 bases and the J gene end by 6 bases; junction bases not matched to a gene: 5. Germline CDR1 SGHVS, CDR2 FQNEAQ. The CDR3 loop reads CASSTDRGAEQYF. Here the CDR3 DNA reads TGTGCCAGCAGCACAGACAGGGGGGCCGAGCAGTACTTC. Supplemented by reference TRBV7-8 and TRBJ2-7, the full variable domain reads GAGVSQSPRYKVAKRGQDVALRCDPISGHVSLFWYQQALGQGPEFLTYFQNEAQLDKSGLPSDRFFAERPEGSVSTLKIQRTQQEDSAVYLCASSTDRGAEQYFGPGTRLTVT.

This clonotype was observed a handful of times. V and J are TRBV4-2 and TRBJ2-7; 9 bases line up with TRBD1. The J segment lost 3 bases and the V segment lost 4 bases, leaving 16 bases of the junction unmatched. The germline gives CDR1 LGHNA, CDR2 YNFKEQ. CDR3 length: 18 amino acids. The CDR3 sequence: CASSRNHPSGQGGYEQYF. CDR3 DNA sequence: TGTGCCAGCAGCCGAAACCATCCGTCGGGACAGGGTGGCTACGAGCAGTACTTC.